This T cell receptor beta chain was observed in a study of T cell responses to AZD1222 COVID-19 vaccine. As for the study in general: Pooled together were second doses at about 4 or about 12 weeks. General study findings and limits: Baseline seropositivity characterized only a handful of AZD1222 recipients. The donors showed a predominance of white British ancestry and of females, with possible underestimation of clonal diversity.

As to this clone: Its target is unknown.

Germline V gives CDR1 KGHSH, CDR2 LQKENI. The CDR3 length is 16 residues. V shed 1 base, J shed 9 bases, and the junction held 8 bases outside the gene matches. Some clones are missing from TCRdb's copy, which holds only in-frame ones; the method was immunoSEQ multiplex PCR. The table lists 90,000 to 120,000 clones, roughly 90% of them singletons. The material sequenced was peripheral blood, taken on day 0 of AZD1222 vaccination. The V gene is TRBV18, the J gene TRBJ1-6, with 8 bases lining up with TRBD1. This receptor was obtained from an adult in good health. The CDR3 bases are TGTGCCAGCTCACCACAGGGAGCGGGGACAGGTTCACCCCTCCACTTT. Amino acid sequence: CASSPQGAGTGSPLHF.